These 8 T cell receptor beta chains originate from one sample sequenced in a study of blood T cell repertoires in COVID-19. Using immunoSEQ multiplex PCR, the repertoire was profiled, and TCRdb retains in-frame clones only, with some absent. The table lists some 150,000 clones, 70% to 90% of them singletons, with 6.5% to 9.5% in the top ten. The sequencing sample was made of peripheral blood. These receptors were taken from a woman aged 60-75 years with COVID-19, enrolled during active disease.

The chain recombines TRBV7-9 with TRBJ1-1, with unresolved D. The V gene lost 6 bases and the J gene lost 1 base, with 9 bases spanning the gap. The CDR3 spans 13 residues. Germline V gives CDR1 SEHNR, CDR2 FQNEAQ (reference sequence). CDR3 amino acids: CASRGGGNTEAFF. The CDR3 DNA is TGTGCCAGCAGGGGTGGAGGGAACACTGAAGCTTTCTTT.

The table lists this clone with a count of one. This chain uses TRBV30 with TRBJ1-2; a weak D match, TRBD1 (6 bases). The germline V gene has CDR1 GTSNPN and CDR2 SVGIG (reference sequence). V lost 5 bases and J 4 bases, leaving 11 bases between the germline ends. CDR3 length: 12 residues. For the CDR3, the DNA is TGTGCCTGGGAACAGGGCCCCTATGGCTACACCTTC. As protein: CAWEQGPYGYTF.

The count of this clone is one. The chain uses TRBV7-8 and TRBJ1-6; tentatively, D is TRBD1 (6 bases). The germline gives CDR1 SGHVS, CDR2 FQNEAQ. This CDR3 spans 15 amino acids. V gave up 1 base and J gave up 5 bases, with 9 bases separating them. CDR3 coding DNA: TGTGCCAGCAGCTTAGTACAGGGTGATAATTCACCCCTCCACTTT. Residues: CASSLVQGDNSPLHF. Using reference TRBV7-8 and TRBJ1-6 for the parts outside the CDR3, the full variable domain is GAGVSQSPRYKVAKRGQDVALRCDPISGHVSLFWYQQALGQGPEFLTYFQNEAQLDKSGLPSDRFFAERPEGSVSTLKIQRTQQEDSAVYLCASSLVQGDNSPLHFGNGTRLTVT.

CDR3 sequence: CASSFEETQYF. CDR3 DNA: TGTGCCAGCAGTTTCGAGGAGACCCAGTACTTC. V and J are TRBV12-3 or TRBV12-4 and TRBJ2-5; D not certain. The V end was cut by 3 bases, the J end by 5 bases, with 4 bases between. This CDR3 has 11 amino acids.

This sequence joins TRBV6-5 and TRBJ1-5; possible D gene TRBD1, 6 bases. There are 15 residues in the CDR3. The V and J ends lost 5 bases and 0 bases respectively, with 11 bases between them. CDR1 is MNHEY, CDR2 SVGAGI, per germline. CDR3 protein: CASSRQEPSNQPQHF. CDR3 in DNA: TGTGCCAGCAGTCGACAGGAACCTAGCAATCAGCCCCAGCATTTT.

This clone came up once. This chain joins TRBV7-9 and TRBJ1-1, with D possibly matching TRBD1 (6 bases). The V end was cut by 4 bases, the J end by 4 bases, with 16 bases between. This CDR3 contains 15 residues. Per the germline V gene, CDR1 is SEHNR and CDR2 is FQNEAQ (reference sequence). CDR3 nucleotide sequence: TGTGCCAGCAGCTACTTACAGGGTAGTGGCACTGAAGCTTTCTTT. This codes for CASSYLQGSGTEAFF.

The chain links TRBV7-3 to TRBJ1-2, with 7 bases aligning to TRBD1. The CDR3 runs to 14 residues. CDR1 and CDR2 (germline): SGHTA, FQGTGA. V shed 5 bases and J 2 bases; nucleotides not matched to a gene: 5. CDR3 sequence: CASSPGGTNYGYTF. CDR3 nucleotide sequence: TGTGCCAGCAGCCCAGGGGGAACCAACTATGGCTACACCTTC.

The V call is TRBV2, the J call TRBJ2-1, with D possibly TRBD2 on 6 matching bases. The CDR3 extends over 16 amino acids. Germline V lookup: CDR1 SNHLY, CDR2 FYNNEI. V gave up 3 bases and J gave up 6 bases, with 18 bases separating them. CDR3 residues: CASSDPSGPGANEQFF. DNA of the CDR3: TGTGCCAGCAGTGATCCCTCCGGCCCGGGAGCCAATGAGCAGTTCTTC. The entire variable domain, with the rest obtained from reference TRBV2 and TRBJ2-1, is as follows: EPEVTQTPSHQVTQMGQEVILRCVPISNHLYFYWYRQILGQKVEFLVSFYNNEISEKSEIFDDQFSVERPDGSNFTLKIRSTKLEDSAMYFCASSDPSGPGANEQFFGPGTRLTVL.